A single sample is the source of the 32 T cell receptor beta chains below, sequenced in a study of radiotherapy plus CTLA-4 blockade in lung cancer. Sequenced by immunoSEQ multiplex PCR; TCRdb stores in-frame clones only, minus some. Among tens of thousands of clones listed, approximately 85% were seen once. The sequencing here drew on peripheral blood, taken from a patient treated with radiotherapy plus ipilimumab. The receptor source for this set is a human donor with non-small cell lung cancer who had stable disease on radiotherapy plus ipilimumab.

The V gene is TRBV4-1, the J gene TRBJ2-1, with D possibly matching TRBD2 (5 bases). V lost 4 bases to trimming and J lost 5 bases, with 24 bases between them. CDR3 length: 18 residues. Germline CDR1 and CDR2: MGHRA and YSYEKL. CDR3 sequence reads: CASSPMEAIIGYDNEQFF. The CDR3 coding sequence is TGCGCCAGCAGCCCGATGGAGGCGATCATCGGGTACGACAATGAGCAGTTCTTC.

This chain links TRBV19 with TRBJ1-2; 9 bases fit TRBD1. This CDR3 spans 14 amino acids. Looked up from germline, CDR1 is LNHDA and CDR2 is SQIVND (reference sequence). V was clipped by 5 bases and J by 8 bases; unmatched bases: 9. CDR3 in DNA: TGTGCCAGTAGTGGAACCGGGACAGGGCTCGGCTACACCTTC. It yields the protein CASSGTGTGLGYTF.

V and J are TRBV2 and TRBJ2-1; a possible D gene is TRBD2 (6 bases). CDR3 size: 13 residues. Trimming removed 4 bases from V and 4 bases from J, with 8 bases in between. Germline-derived CDR1 and CDR2 are SNHLY and FYNNEI. The CDR3 reads CASSGGTYNEQFF. The CDR3, as DNA: TGTGCCAGCAGTGGAGGGACTTACAATGAGCAGTTCTTC.

CDR3 residues: CASSSSGRSGEQFF. In nucleotides, the CDR3 is TGTGCCAGCAGTTCCAGCGGGAGATCTGGGGAGCAGTTCTTC. This chain uses TRBV6-5 with TRBJ2-1; the match to TRBD2 covers 8 bases. The CDR3 loop spans 14 amino acids. Germline-derived CDR1 and CDR2 are MNHEY and SVGAGI. V lost 4 bases and J lost 10; bases outside the gene matches: 9.

The rearrangement uses TRBV27 and TRBJ2-7; a possible D gene is TRBD1 (6 bases). This CDR3 has 14 residues. Germline CDR1 MNHEY, CDR2 SMNVEV (reference sequence). V lost 5 bases and J 4 bases, leaving 15 bases between the germline ends. The CDR3 spells CASSPLTGRYEQYF. Here the CDR3 DNA reads TGTGCCAGCAGTCCGCTGACAGGAAGATACGAGCAGTACTTC.

The rearrangement links TRBV29-1 to TRBJ1-3; D gene uncertain. The CDR3 sequence is 14 residues long. Trimming left V 7 bases short and J 3 bases short, with 16 bases between. In germline, CDR1 is SQVTM, CDR2 ANQGSEA. CDR3 nucleotide sequence: TGCAGCGCCATAAACGCAGGTTTTGGAAACACCATATATTTT. As protein: CSAINAGFGNTIYF.

The CDR3 spells CASSDPGQVAKNIQYF. The CDR3 DNA sequence: TGTGCCAGCAGTGACCCCGGACAGGTAGCCAAAAACATTCAGTACTTC. The chain links TRBV2 to TRBJ2-4, with 7 bases matching TRBD1. V dropped 3 bases and J dropped 0; count of bases not matched to a gene: 5. The CDR3 is 16 amino acids. In germline, CDR1 is SNHLY, CDR2 FYNNEI.

The chain links TRBV4-3 to TRBJ2-7; D gene unclear. There are 15 residues in the CDR3. Per the germline V gene, CDR1 is LGHNA and CDR2 is YSLEER. V shed 0 bases and J shed 2 bases, with 11 bases lying between them. The CDR3 coding sequence is TGCGCCAGCAGCCAAGATCAAAGCGAAGCCTACGAGCAGTACTTC. It specifies CASSQDQSEAYEQYF.

This chain joins TRBV5-5 and TRBJ2-2; TRBD2 is a possible D gene (7 bases). The CDR3 runs 16 residues. The germline gives CDR1 SGHKS, CDR2 YYEKEE (reference sequence). The germline V and J ends were trimmed by 4 bases and 5 bases, with 18 bases remaining between them. Written as DNA, the CDR3 is TGTGCCAGCAGCGCCCGAGGGGGGGGCCGTACCGGGGAGCTGTTTTTT. Translating gives CASSARGGGRTGELFF.

Concerning this clone itself: One end of the junction fails to match germline, which may point to a read error. V gene TRBV5-1 combines with J gene TRBJ2-5, with 10 bases aligning to TRBD1. CDR1 and CDR2 from the germline V gene are SGHRS and YFSETQ. The CDR3 is 16 residues long. CDR3 residues: CASSTMGQGKEETRYF. The CDR3 DNA follows: TGCGCCAGCAGCACTATGGGACAGGGGAAGGAGGAGACCCGGTACTTC.

This chain uses TRBV14 with TRBJ2-5; possible D gene TRBD1, 6 bases. Germline V gene sequence: CDR1 SGHDN, CDR2 FVKESK. The ends were cut back, 3 bases at V and 5 bases at J, with 25 bases in the middle. The CDR3 is 18 amino acids. The CDR3 nucleotides are TGTGCCAGCAGCCATCACCGGCGACAGGAATCCCTCAGGGAGACCCAGTACTTC. Its translation: CASSHHRRQESLRETQYF.

The chain links TRBV2 to TRBJ1-1, with 12 bases identical to TRBD1. The V gene's germline CDR1 is SNHLY and CDR2 FYNNEI. V gave up 6 bases and J gave up 4 bases; unmatched junction bases: 0. The CDR3 is 13 residues long. CDR3 amino acids: CASRGQGATEAFF. CDR3 DNA sequence: TGTGCCAGCAGGGGACAGGGGGCCACTGAAGCTTTCTTT.

The V and J genes are TRBV28 and TRBJ1-3, with TRBD1 matching over 7 bases. The trim removed 0 bases at V and 0 bases at J, leaving 8 bases unmatched. In germline, CDR1 is MDHEN, CDR2 SYDVKM. The CDR3 is 18 residues long. The CDR3 DNA is TGTGCCAGCAGTTTATGGGGGAGGACAGGAGGCTCTGGAAACACCATATATTTT. Protein: CASSLWGRTGGSGNTIYF.

The gene calls are TRBV2 and TRBJ2-5; 7 positions match TRBD2. The germline CDR1 and CDR2 sequences are SNHLY and FYNNEI. After removal of 6 bases from V and 5 bases from J, the junction contained 6 bases not matched to a gene. This CDR3 has 13 amino acids. CDR3 coding DNA: TGTGCCAGCAGAGCCGGGACTATGGAGACCCAGTACTTC. Translated: CASRAGTMETQYF.

This chain links TRBV4-3 with TRBJ2-5; no definite D call. The end of the DNA is better explained by TRBJ2-7, so the J call may be wrong. The germline V gene has CDR1 LGHNA and CDR2 YSLEER. CDR3 length: 15 residues. The CDR3 coding sequence is TGCGCCAGCAGCCAAGAAATGGCTAGCTCCTACGAGCAGTACTTC. Translation gives CASSQEMASSYEQYF.

V gene TRBV7-2 combines with J gene TRBJ2-7, with TRBD2 matching over 7 bases. V trimming: 4 bases; J trimming: 6 bases; junction bases outside the gene matches: 9. The CDR3 is 14 residues long. In germline, CDR1 is SGHTA, CDR2 FQGNSA. CDR3 DNA: TGTGCCAGCAGCTCGGGACTATCCTATCTCGAGCAGTACTTC. It codes for CASSSGLSYLEQYF.

The chain joins TRBV25-1 to TRBJ2-1; 7 positions agree with TRBD2. This CDR3 has 16 residues. Germline V lookup: CDR1 MGHDK, CDR2 SYGVNS. With V trimmed by 4 bases and J by 1 base, 7 bases remained unmatched. This CDR3 reads CASSAGGSGSYNEQFF. CDR3 DNA: TGTGCCAGCAGTGCGGGGGGTAGCGGTTCCTACAATGAGCAGTTCTTC.

The chain is built from TRBV7-2 and TRBJ1-1; tentative D call: TRBD1 (6 bases). The V end was cut by 6 bases, the J end by 0 bases, with 14 bases between. This CDR3 comprises 15 residues. CDR1 SGHTA and CDR2 FQGNSA come from the germline V gene. CDR3 protein: CASRQSTGLNTEAFF. CDR3 in DNA: TGTGCCAGCAGACAAAGTACAGGGCTGAACACTGAAGCTTTCTTT.

This clone was seen only a few times. The rearrangement links TRBV5-6 to TRBJ1-4; TRBD1 is a possible D gene (5 bases). This CDR3 has 13 amino acids. V was pared by 4 bases and J by 5 bases, with 9 bases between. Germline CDR1 and CDR2: SGHDT and YYEEEE. The CDR3 spells CASSRQSNEKLFF. As DNA, the CDR3 is TGTGCCAGCAGCAGACAGAGCAATGAAAAACTGTTTTTT.

This clone has a handful of counts. This chain links TRBV7-2 with TRBJ2-3; 10 nucleotides line up with TRBD2. The V segment lost 1 base and the J segment 6 bases; nucleotides outside the gene matches: 4. Looked up from germline, CDR1 is SGHTA and CDR2 is FQGNSA. This CDR3 has 15 residues. The CDR3 region has the DNA TGTGCCAGCAGCTTAGTAGTGACTAGCGGGGATACGCAGTATTTT. This encodes CASSLVVTSGDTQYF.

The V and J genes are TRBV10-2 and TRBJ2-5; TRBD1 matches 11 bases. Germline lookup yields CDR1 WSHSY and CDR2 SAAADI. This CDR3 is built from 14 residues. Germline trimming cut 7 bases from V and 5 bases from J; bases unmatched to any gene: 6. Written as DNA, the CDR3 is TGCGCCAGCAATACCGGGACAGGGGGGGAGACCCAGTACTTC. As protein: CASNTGTGGETQYF.

This chain connects TRBV2 to TRBJ2-3, with D unresolved. Germline V CDR1 and CDR2: SNHLY, FYNNEI. This CDR3 is 15 amino acids long. V was shortened by 5 bases and J by 2 bases, with 14 bases between the two germline ends. The CDR3 DNA follows: TGTGCCAGCAGTAATTCCCCACTACCCACAGATACGCAGTATTTT. Residues: CASSNSPLPTDTQYF.

This sequence joins TRBV14 and TRBJ1-2; D is unclear. Germline lookup yields CDR1 SGHDN and CDR2 FVKESK. Trimming took 2 bases from V and 4 from J, leaving 17 bases between them. The CDR3 is 16 residues long. In nucleotides, the CDR3 is TGTGCCAGCAGCCAAAGGACTGGCAGAACCACCTATGGCTACACCTTC. It is translated as CASSQRTGRTTYGYTF.

The gene calls are TRBV28 and TRBJ2-1, with D possibly matching TRBD2 (5 bases). Trimming shortened V by 5 bases and J by 9 bases, and 11 bases separated the two germline ends. This CDR3 is built from 12 residues. The V gene's germline CDR1 is MDHEN and CDR2 SYDVKM. In DNA form, the CDR3 reads TGTGCCAGCAGTCCGTTTCGGGGTGAGCAGTTCTTC. It codes for CASSPFRGEQFF. The variable domain in full, completed from reference TRBV28 and TRBJ2-1, reads DVKVTQSSRYLVKRTGEKVFLECVQDMDHENMFWYRQDPGLGLRLIYFSYDVKMKEKGDIPEGYSVSREKKERFSLILESASTNQTSMYLCASSPFRGEQFFGPGTRLTVL.

The chain carries TRBV7-9 and TRBJ1-3; D unclear. The V end lost 5 bases, the J end lost 0 bases, and 14 bases lay between the germline ends. This CDR3 region has 16 residues. The germline gives CDR1 SEHNR, CDR2 FQNEAQ (reference sequence). CDR3 in amino acids: CASSRPGGVSGNTIYF. Here the CDR3 DNA reads TGTGCCAGCAGCCGTCCCGGTGGAGTCTCTGGAAACACCATATATTTT.

Only a few counts were recorded for this clone. The V call is TRBV7-9, the J call TRBJ2-5, with D unresolved. The CDR3 loop spans 14 amino acids. Germline loops: CDR1 SEHNR, CDR2 FQNEAQ (reference sequence). The V end was cut by 0 bases, the J end by 0 bases, with 5 bases between. The CDR3 nucleotides read TGTGCCAGCAGCTTAGCGGCCAACCAAGAGACCCAGTACTTC. Its protein product is CASSLAANQETQYF.

V is TRBV27 and J is TRBJ1-5; D gene ambiguous. Germline CDR1 MNHEY, CDR2 SMNVEV (reference sequence). V lost 3 bases, J lost 0 bases, and 9 bases lay in between. The CDR3 has 15 amino acids. The CDR3 protein is CASSLRAFSNQPQHF. The CDR3, as DNA: TGTGCCAGCAGTTTGAGGGCTTTTAGCAATCAGCCCCAGCATTTT.

Here the CDR3 DNA reads TGTGCCAGCAGTTTATCTTGGAACCCGGGACTCATCTACGAGCAGTACTTC. Translating it yields CASSLSWNPGLIYEQYF. The J gene is TRBJ2-7, the V gene TRBV27; D might be TRBD2 (6 bases). The V end lost 0 bases, the J end lost 3 bases, and 18 bases lay between the germline ends. Germline V lookup: CDR1 MNHEY, CDR2 SMNVEV (reference sequence). This CDR3 comprises 17 residues.

V usage is TRBV7-3 and J usage is TRBJ2-2; D possibly corresponds to TRBD1 (6 bases). Germline CDR1 reads SGHTA; CDR2 reads FQGTGA. This CDR3 contains 15 residues. Trimming removed 4 bases at V and 4 bases at J, with 13 bases between. CDR3 sequence reads: CASSSEGRGTGELFF. DNA of the CDR3: TGTGCCAGCAGCTCCGAGGGCAGGGGCACCGGGGAGCTGTTTTTT.

The chain has TRBV7-9 and TRBJ2-5, with TRBD1 as a possible D gene (6 bases). V lost 5 bases, J lost 2 bases, and 12 bases lay in between. CDR1 is SEHNR, CDR2 FQNEAQ, per germline (reference sequence). The CDR3 runs to 14 residues. The CDR3 DNA is TGTGCCAGCAGCACATACAGGGAACAAGAGACCCAGTACTTC. Its protein is CASSTYREQETQYF.

This clone appeared a few times. The chain has TRBV15 and TRBJ2-3, with a tentative D call TRBD2 (6 bases). Germline V gene sequence: CDR1 LNHNV, CDR2 YYDKDF (reference sequence). Trimming left V 0 bases short and J 2 bases short, with 12 bases between. This CDR3 comprises 16 residues. CDR3 protein: CATSRDGGAITDTQYF. The CDR3 DNA follows: TGTGCCACCAGCAGAGACGGCGGGGCCATCACAGATACGCAGTATTTT.

The rearrangement links TRBV7-8 to TRBJ1-2; 7 bases line up with TRBD1. The CDR3 contains 14 residues. V trimming: 5 bases; J trimming: 4 bases; junction bases outside the gene matches: 7. Per the germline V gene, CDR1 is SGHVS and CDR2 is FQNEAQ. In DNA, the CDR3 is TGTGCCAGCAGCCGCCCGGGACAGAGCTATGGCTACACCTTC. Translated, it gives CASSRPGQSYGYTF.